These 26 T cell receptor beta chains were all obtained from the same sample, sequenced in a study of shared clonotypes between healthy human individuals. This table comes from immunoSEQ multiplex PCR, and its TCRdb copy is limited to in-frame clones, with some not included. Of roughly 1,000,000 clones in the sample, 78% were seen once. Sequenced material: memory CD4+ T cells from PBMCs. Regarding subset: CD45RA-negative fraction. The receptors here all came from a man aged 18 to 35 in good health. Some clones in this sample may be carry-over from other donors' samples.

This clone was seen repeatedly, ten times or more. The rearrangement uses TRBV5-1 and TRBJ1-2; 7 bases are shared with TRBD1. Germline V CDR1 and CDR2: SGHRS, YFSETQ. The CDR3 contains 13 residues. V was clipped by 4 bases and J by 2 bases; unmatched bases: 2. CDR3 in amino acids: CASSLQGNYGYTF. For the CDR3, the DNA is TGCGCCAGCAGCCTACAGGGGAACTATGGCTACACCTTC. Based on the CDR3 plus reference TRBV5-1 and TRBJ1-2, the full variable domain is KAGVTQTPRYLIKTRGQQVTLSCSPISGHRSVSWYQQTPGQGLQFLFEYFSETQRNKGNFPGRFSGRQFSNSRSEMNVSTLELGDSALYLCASSLQGNYGYTFGSGTRLTVV.

With respect to this clone: A much more abundant neighbour one base away suggests this may be a read error. The chain employs TRBV4-3 and TRBJ2-3, with D perhaps TRBD1 or TRBD2 (5 bases each). V dropped 0 bases and J dropped 2 bases, with 9 bases sitting between them. The CDR3 is 15 amino acids. Germline V gene lookup returns CDR1 LGHNA and CDR2 YSLEER. CDR3 sequence: CASSQEYGTTDTQYF. The CDR3 nucleotides read TGCGCCAGCAGCCAAGAATATGGGACCACAGATACGCAGTATTTT.

Comments on this clone: This sample includes further DNA sequences coding for the same CDR3. The chain combines TRBV18 with TRBJ1-1; D unresolved. The CDR3 has 12 residues. Germline-derived CDR1 and CDR2 are KGHSH and LQKENI. V was trimmed by 3 bases and J by 8 bases, leaving 10 bases between them. CDR3 coding DNA: TGTGCCAGCTCACCGGGCCTCGGGGAAGCTTTCTTT. It specifies CASSPGLGEAFF.

V gene TRBV5-6 combines with J gene TRBJ1-2, with 7 positions matching TRBD1. The CDR3 contains 15 residues. Trimming removed 0 bases from V and 3 bases from J; junction bases left unmatched: 5. Germline V gene sequence: CDR1 SGHDT, CDR2 YYEEEE. CDR3 region: CASSLADRPYYGYTF. CDR3 sequence (DNA): TGTGCCAGCAGCTTGGCGGACAGGCCATACTATGGCTACACCTTC. Using reference TRBV5-6 and TRBJ1-2 for the parts outside the CDR3, the full variable domain is DAGVTQSPTHLIKTRGQQVTLRCSPKSGHDTVSWYQQALGQGPQFIFQYYEEEERQRGNFPDRFSGHQFPNYSSELNVNALLLGDSALYLCASSLADRPYYGYTFGSGTRLTVV.

This clone has a count of ten or more. Other DNA sequences in the sample encode the same CDR3. The V call is TRBV5-6, the J call TRBJ2-5, with D unclear. The length of the CDR3 is 11 residues. Trimming removed 5 bases at V and 7 bases at J, with 9 bases between. The germline gives CDR1 SGHDT, CDR2 YYEEEE. CDR3 nucleotides: TGTGCCAGCAGTTATCTTGGGACCCAGTACTTC. This encodes CASSYLGTQYF.

The chain links TRBV9 to TRBJ2-2; 8 bases map to TRBD2. The CDR3 sequence is 20 residues long. With V trimmed by 4 bases and J by 0 bases, 17 bases remained unmatched. CDR1 is SGDLS and CDR2 is YYNGEE in the germline V gene. The CDR3 is CASSRSFRTSGLTNTGELFF. CDR3 DNA sequence: TGTGCCAGCAGCCGAAGCTTCCGCACTAGCGGCCTCACGAACACCGGGGAGCTGTTTTTT. The variable domain in full, with the rest retrieved from reference TRBV9 and TRBJ2-2, is DSGVTQTPKHLITATGQRVTLRCSPRSGDLSVYWYQQSLDQGLQFLIQYYNGEERAKGNILERFSAQQFPDLHSELNLSSLELGDSALYFCASSRSFRTSGLTNTGELFFGEGSRLTVL.

The rearrangement joins TRBV19 to TRBJ2-7; 10 bases line up with TRBD2. The V gene end was trimmed by 5 bases and the J gene end by 7 bases; junction bases not matched to a gene: 11. This CDR3 spans 15 amino acids. Germline CDR1 and CDR2: LNHDA and SQIVND (reference sequence). DNA of the CDR3: TGTGCCAGTAGTCGACTAGCGGGTGCCCAAGGGGAGCAGTACTTC. It encodes CASSRLAGAQGEQYF.

The chain is built from TRBV11-2 and TRBJ1-2; possible D gene TRBD1, 5 bases. There are 15 residues in the CDR3. Germline V gives CDR1 SGHAT, CDR2 FQNNGV. Trimming left V 1 base short and J 14 bases short, with 23 bases between. Here the CDR3 DNA reads TGTGCCAGCAGCTTAGTTGTCCAGTCTTTTGGTGGGGCTACCTTC. Amino acids: CASSLVVQSFGGATF. The full variable domain, completed using reference TRBV11-2 and TRBJ1-2, is EAGVAQSPRYKIIEKRQSVAFWCNPISGHATLYWYQQILGQGPKLLIQFQNNGVVDDSQLPKDRFSAERLKGVDSTLKIQPAKLEDSAVYLCASSLVVQSFGGATFGSGTRLTVV.

V gene TRBV28 combines with J gene TRBJ2-4; tentatively, D is TRBD2 (7 bases). The germline CDR1 and CDR2 sequences are MDHEN and SYDVKM. There are 14 residues in the CDR3. V gave up 4 bases and J gave up 6 bases, with 13 bases separating them. The CDR3 bases are TGTGCCAGCAGTTCCCGAGGGGGGGGAAACATTCAGTACTTC. It specifies CASSSRGGGNIQYF.

The rearrangement links TRBV5-1 to TRBJ2-7; D is unclear. CDR1 and CDR2 from the germline V gene are SGHRS and YFSETQ. The V and J ends lost 1 base and 3 bases respectively, with 11 bases between them. This CDR3 region has 14 residues. The CDR3 is CASSLRPGYYEQYF. DNA for the CDR3: TGCGCCAGCAGCTTGCGGCCCGGATACTACGAGCAGTACTTC.

The chain links TRBV9 to TRBJ2-3, with D uncertain. Germline lookup yields CDR1 SGDLS and CDR2 YYNGEE. Trimming pared 0 bases from V and 6 bases from J, leaving 11 bases between. The CDR3 length is 14 residues. The CDR3 region is CASSVGSPRDTQYF. The CDR3 DNA sequence: TGTGCCAGCAGCGTAGGCTCGCCACGCGATACGCAGTATTTT. The whole variable domain, remainder taken from reference TRBV9 and TRBJ2-3, is DSGVTQTPKHLITATGQRVTLRCSPRSGDLSVYWYQQSLDQGLQFLIQYYNGEERAKGNILERFSAQQFPDLHSELNLSSLELGDSALYFCASSVGSPRDTQYFGPGTRLTVL.

This chain connects TRBV2 to TRBJ2-3, with D perhaps assigned TRBD1 or TRBD2 (5 bases each). V lost 5 bases and J lost 6, with 12 bases in between. The CDR3 runs 13 residues. Germline CDR1 reads SNHLY; CDR2 reads FYNNEI. The CDR3 is CASSRGPGDTQYF. The CDR3, as DNA: TGTGCCAGCAGTCGGGGACCGGGGGATACGCAGTATTTT.

The V and J genes are TRBV27 and TRBJ2-3; D not resolved. CDR1 and CDR2 from the germline V gene are MNHEY and SMNVEV (reference sequence). Trimming left V 2 bases short and J 2 bases short, with 5 bases between. The CDR3 is made up of 13 amino acids. CDR3 DNA sequence: TGTGCCAGCAGTTTAGAGGACACAGATACGCAGTATTTT. This codes for CASSLEDTDTQYF.

V and J are TRBV4-2 and TRBJ2-7; 10 bases align to TRBD2. Losses at the gene ends were 5 bases for V and 0 bases for J; bases not matched to a gene: 16. The CDR3 totals 19 residues. Germline V CDR1 and CDR2: LGHNA, YNFKEQ. The CDR3 spells CASSEVVPSGRGGSYEQYF. The CDR3 coding sequence is TGTGCCAGCAGCGAGGTCGTCCCTAGCGGGAGAGGGGGCTCCTACGAGCAGTACTTC.

This clone was counted once. The chain combines TRBV6-1 with TRBJ2-1; D perhaps matches TRBD2 (5 bases). This CDR3 is 13 amino acids long. The germline gives CDR1 MNHNS, CDR2 SASEGT. V was pared by 6 bases and J by 7 bases, with 13 bases between. The CDR3 is CASRREGGNEQFF. CDR3 coding DNA: TGTGCCAGCAGGAGGGAAGGTGGGAATGAGCAGTTCTTC.

The sample holds a few counts of this clone. This rearrangement joins TRBV13 to TRBJ1-5; no definite D call. Germline V gene lookup returns CDR1 PRHDT and CDR2 FYEKMQ (reference sequence). CDR3 length equals 13 residues. The V end lost 4 bases, the J end lost 4 bases, and 8 bases lay between the germline ends. DNA of the CDR3: TGTGCCAGCAGCTCTGACCGTAATCAGCCCCAGCATTTT. This translates into CASSSDRNQPQHF.

To note about this clone: This may be a read error: a much more frequent sequence differs by one nucleotide. The CDR3 loop reads CASSPDRVQETQYF. The DNA of the CDR3 is TGTGCCAGCAGCCCGGACAGGGTGCAAGAGACCCAGTACTTC. The V and J genes are TRBV7-2 and TRBJ2-5, with TRBD1 matching 8 bases. CDR3 size: 14 residues. Unmatched junction bases numbered 4, after V lost 5 bases and J lost 2 bases. Germline loops: CDR1 SGHTA, CDR2 FQGNSA.

The J gene is TRBJ1-1, the V gene TRBV25-1, with D hard to call. CDR3 length: 14 residues. CDR1 MGHDK and CDR2 SYGVNS come from the germline V gene. Trimming removed 0 bases from V and 5 bases from J, with 10 bases in between. CDR3 sequence reads: CASSEYITGTEAFF. In DNA form, the CDR3 reads TGTGCCAGCAGTGAATATATAACGGGGACTGAAGCTTTCTTT.

The V gene is TRBV2, the J gene TRBJ2-2; D may match TRBD1 or TRBD2 (5 bases each). CDR3 length: 13 amino acids. The ends were cut back, 8 bases at V and 1 base at J, with 8 bases in the middle. Germline V gene sequence: CDR1 SNHLY, CDR2 FYNNEI. The CDR3 region is CASGTENTGELFF. The CDR3 DNA sequence: TGTGCCAGCGGGACGGAGAACACCGGGGAGCTGTTTTTT.

This clone was seen once. The V gene is TRBV5-1, the J gene TRBJ1-1, with no clear D. Germline V gives CDR1 SGHRS, CDR2 YFSETQ. The V gene lost 0 bases and the J gene lost 3 bases, with 12 bases spanning the gap. This CDR3 spans 15 amino acids. The CDR3 region is CASSLEPFGDTEAFF. CDR3 sequence (DNA): TGCGCCAGCAGCTTGGAACCGTTTGGGGACACTGAAGCTTTCTTT.

This clone has just a few counts. The chain couples TRBV19 to TRBJ1-2, with 8 bases lining up with TRBD1. Germline lookup yields CDR1 LNHDA and CDR2 SQIVND (reference sequence). V shed 3 bases, J shed 7 bases, and the junction held 7 bases outside the gene matches. This CDR3 contains 14 residues. CDR3 residues: CASSMNAGGSGYTF. The DNA of the CDR3 is TGTGCCAGTAGTATGAACGCAGGGGGCAGTGGCTACACCTTC.

The CDR3 reads CASSQGQGARWYEQYF. CDR3 in DNA: TGCGCCAGCAGCCAGGGCCAGGGGGCCCGGTGGTACGAGCAGTACTTC. The rearrangement links TRBV4-1 to TRBJ2-7, with TRBD1 identical over 8 bases. The CDR3 is made up of 16 amino acids. The germline V gene has CDR1 MGHRA and CDR2 YSYEKL. The junction had 11 bases not matched to a gene; V was cut back by 3 bases and J by 4 bases.

This chain uses TRBV7-3 with TRBJ2-2, with D perhaps TRBD1 (6 bases). Between the trimmed V and J ends, which lost 4 bases and 0 bases, there was a span of 9 bases. The CDR3 consists of 15 residues. The V gene's germline CDR1 is SGHTA and CDR2 FQGTGA. CDR3 sequence (DNA): TGTGCCAGCAGCTCGGACAGACCGAACACCGGGGAGCTGTTTTTT. Its protein product is CASSSDRPNTGELFF. The variable domain in full, completed from reference TRBV7-3 and TRBJ2-2, reads GAGVSQTPSNKVTEKGKYVELRCDPISGHTALYWYRQSLGQGPEFLIYFQGTGAADDSGLPNDRFFAVRPEGSVSTLKIQRTERGDSAVYLCASSSDRPNTGELFFGEGSRLTVL.

The chain joins TRBV11-2 to TRBJ2-1; D may be TRBD1 (6 bases). Germline-derived CDR1 and CDR2 are SGHAT and FQNNGV. The CDR3 is 17 residues long. Trimming stripped 1 base from V and 3 bases from J, with 16 bases between. The chain's CDR3 is CASSLGHRANLYNEQFF. The DNA of the CDR3 is TGTGCCAGCAGCTTAGGACACAGGGCCAATCTCTACAATGAGCAGTTCTTC.

Only a few counts were recorded for this clone. The gene calls are TRBV28 and TRBJ2-7; a weak D match, TRBD2 (6 bases). Trimming left V 4 bases short and J 3 bases short, with 25 bases between. In germline, CDR1 is MDHEN, CDR2 SYDVKM. This CDR3 contains 18 residues. Here the CDR3 reads CASSYTLGGTTPYYEQYF. The CDR3 bases are TGTGCCAGCAGTTACACCTTAGGCGGGACGACACCTTACTACGAGCAGTACTTC.

CDR3 DNA: TGTGCCAGCAGCTCCACCTCACCGGGAACCTACAATGAGCAGTTCTTC. Residues: CASSSTSPGTYNEQFF. The rearrangement joins TRBV7-3 to TRBJ2-1; tentatively, D is TRBD2 (5 bases). This CDR3 spans 16 amino acids. V lost 4 bases to trimming and J lost 2 bases, with 15 bases between them. Germline CDR1 and CDR2: SGHTA and FQGTGA.